These 19 T cell receptor beta chains came from one sample sequenced in a study of T-cell memory formation after mild COVID-19. Each CDR3 protein gets one entry after TCRdb re-called the 5' RACE reads with MiXCR. The table records hundreds of thousands of distinct CDR3 sequences, 16% of them present only once. Sequenced input: PBMCs or a T cell subset sorted from them (not recorded which). All receptors derive from a man younger than 35 who had mild COVID-19 (a few samples of this study predate the infection). Cell type and time point are not known.

This clonotype was observed a handful of times. The CDR3 region is CACLQDGQRKSEKLFF. The CDR3 bases are TGTGCCTGCCTGCAAGACGGACAGAGGAAGTCTGAAAAACTGTTTTTT. The chain is built from TRBV7-2 and TRBJ1-4; D may be TRBD1 (6 bases). V lost 11 bases to trimming and J lost 7 bases, with 26 bases between them. This CDR3 is built from 16 residues. CDR1 is SGHTA and CDR2 is FQGNSA in the germline V gene.

This clonotype came up a few times. The chain is built from TRBV6-2 or TRBV6-3 and TRBJ2-7; D may match TRBD1 or TRBD2 (5 bases each). The V gene's germline CDR1 is MNHEY and CDR2 SVGEGT. The germline V and J ends were trimmed by 11 bases and 5 bases, with 10 bases remaining between them. The CDR3 is 10 amino acids. CDR3 amino acids: CAAGRHEQYF. Written as DNA, the CDR3 is TGTGCCGCAGGGAGACACGAGCAGTACTTC.

Only a few counts were recorded for this clonotype. V gene TRBV20-1 combines with J gene TRBJ1-5; 7 bases line up with TRBD1. V shed 3 bases and J 9 bases; nucleotides not matched to a gene: 11. The CDR3 length is 14 residues. Germline V gene data show CDR1 as DFQATT and CDR2 as SNEGSKA (reference sequence). CDR3 DNA: TGCAGTGCTAGCCCCGACAGGGTCCCTCCGCCCCAGCATTTT. As protein: CSASPDRVPPPQHF.

The table lists this clonotype with a few counts. The chain employs TRBV27 and TRBJ2-7; D is ambiguous. Germline V lookup: CDR1 MNHEY, CDR2 SMNVEV (reference sequence). Trimming left V 0 bases short and J 6 bases short, with 9 bases between. The CDR3 extends over 13 amino acids. The CDR3 nucleotides are TGTGCCAGCAGTTTATCGCCAGGTTTCGAGCAGTACGTC. Amino acids: CASSLSPGFEQYV.

This clonotype was seen only a few times. This chain links TRBV12-3 or TRBV12-4 with TRBJ2-3, with D perhaps given as TRBD1 or TRBD2 (6 bases each). This CDR3 region has 14 residues. V gave up 11 bases and J gave up 3 bases, with 18 bases separating them. The CDR3 region has the DNA TGTGCCGTCCACGGGGGCCCCGGGACAGATACGCAGTATTTT. This codes for CAVHGGPGTDTQYF.

This clonotype was counted a few times. The chain recombines TRBV4-1 with TRBJ1-2; D gene unclear. This CDR3 region has 15 residues. V was trimmed by 0 bases and J by 3 bases, leaving 11 bases between them. Germline loops: CDR1 MGHRA, CDR2 YSYEKL. CDR3 nucleotide sequence: TGCGCCAGCAGCCAAGAATGGGCCACCTACTATGGCTACACCTTC. It translates to CASSQEWATYYGYTF.

The sample holds a few counts of this clonotype. V usage is TRBV7-9 and J usage is TRBJ2-5; the D gene is possibly TRBD1 (5 bases). The CDR3 consists of 15 residues. The V end was cut by 2 bases, the J end by 5 bases, with 15 bases between. CDR1 is SEHNR, CDR2 FQNEAQ, per germline (reference sequence). CDR3: CASSLSQGGFETQYF. In DNA form, the CDR3 reads TGTGCCAGCAGCTTATCGCAGGGTGGATTCGAGACCCAGTACTTC.

This clonotype has only a few counts. V usage is TRBV12-3 or TRBV12-4 and J usage is TRBJ2-2; D possibly corresponds to TRBD1 (6 bases). CDR3 length equals 14 residues. Trimming shortened V by 5 bases and J by 4 bases, and 11 bases separated the two germline ends. CDR3 sequence: CASSLTGLTGELFF. The CDR3 nucleotides are TGTGCCAGCAGTCTAACAGGGCTCACCGGGGAGCTGTTTTTT.

This sequence joins TRBV20-1 and TRBJ1-6; D is ambiguous. The V gene's germline CDR1 is DFQATT and CDR2 SNEGSKA (reference sequence). The CDR3 sequence is 12 residues long. The V end lost 0 bases, the J end lost 9 bases, and 6 bases lay between the germline ends. This chain's CDR3 is CSARDRVSPLHF. The DNA for the CDR3 is TGCAGTGCTAGAGATCGAGTTTCACCCCTCCACTTT.

This rearrangement joins TRBV7-2 to TRBJ2-3; no firm D call. This CDR3 has 14 residues. Trimming pared 5 bases from V and 0 bases from J, leaving 9 bases between. Germline values: CDR1 SGHTA, CDR2 FQGNSA. This CDR3 reads CASSLHPSTDTQYF. DNA of the CDR3: TGTGCCAGCAGCCTTCACCCCAGCACAGATACGCAGTATTTT.

This clonotype has just a few counts. The chain is built from TRBV6-5 and TRBJ2-5; no clear D gene. The CDR3 is 13 residues long. V lost 2 bases, J lost 5 bases, and 9 bases lay in between. The germline V gene has CDR1 MNHEY and CDR2 SVGAGI. This CDR3 reads CASSYPSPETQYF. The CDR3 DNA reads TGTGCCAGCAGTTACCCGTCGCCGGAGACCCAGTACTTC.

The chain combines TRBV19 with TRBJ1-2; D is unresolved. The germline V and J ends were trimmed by 5 bases and 1 base, with 8 bases remaining between them. The CDR3 consists of 13 residues. Germline CDR1 reads LNHDA; CDR2 reads SQIVND (reference sequence). For the CDR3, the DNA is TGTGCCAGTAGTGCCGGGATTAACTATGGCTACACCTTC. As protein: CASSAGINYGYTF.

The chain employs TRBV7-2 and TRBJ1-3, with D uncertain. V lost 5 bases and J lost 4, with 15 bases in between. The CDR3 runs to 15 residues. Per germline, CDR1 SGHTA and CDR2 FQGNSA. The CDR3 nucleotides read TGTGCCAGCAGCCAATCAGGACGGTCAGGAAACACCATATATTTT. It encodes CASSQSGRSGNTIYF.

This clonotype was picked up many times. This chain links TRBV28 with TRBJ2-5, with a possible D match to TRBD1 (6 bases). CDR3 size: 15 residues. Trimming stripped 5 bases from V and 4 bases from J, with 17 bases between. Germline V gives CDR1 MDHEN, CDR2 SYDVKM. The CDR3 region has the DNA TGTGCCAGCAGTCTGAGGGCAGGGGCTGGAGAGACCCAGTACTTC. This translates into CASSLRAGAGETQYF.

This clonotype was found many times. The chain recombines TRBV29-1 with TRBJ2-1; 10 bases match TRBD1. CDR3 size: 14 residues. Germline-derived CDR1 and CDR2 are SQVTM and ANQGSEA. J gave up 7 bases and V 7 bases, and 10 bases lay outside the gene matches. CDR3 in DNA: TGCAGCGCCGAGGGGACAGGGGAGACTAATGAGCAGTTCTTC. It is translated as CSAEGTGETNEQFF.

The chain combines TRBV11-2 with TRBJ2-5, with 7 bases matching TRBD2. The junction had 7 bases not matched to a gene; V was cut back by 4 bases and J by 5 bases. The CDR3 sequence is 14 residues long. Germline loops: CDR1 SGHAT, CDR2 FQNNGV. The CDR3 DNA reads as TGTGCCAGCAGCTCGGGGGACTATGGCGAGACCCAGTACTTC. Residues: CASSSGDYGETQYF.

This chain connects TRBV6-1 to TRBJ1-4, with D tentatively TRBD1 (5 bases). The germline V and J ends were trimmed by 6 bases and 5 bases, with 10 bases remaining between them. CDR3 size: 13 residues. Germline loops: CDR1 MNHNS, CDR2 SASEGT. The CDR3 DNA follows: TGTGCCAGCAGGTGGGGGGAAAATGAAAAACTGTTTTTT. As protein: CASRWGENEKLFF.

This clonotype was counted a few times. The V and J genes are TRBV4-1 and TRBJ1-2; a possible D gene is TRBD1 (6 bases). Per germline, CDR1 MGHRA and CDR2 YSYEKL. The CDR3 has 17 residues. Trimming removed 0 bases from V and 4 bases from J, with 18 bases in between. The chain's CDR3 is CASSQDIQRQAFYGYTF. The CDR3 DNA is TGCGCCAGCAGCCAAGATATCCAGAGACAGGCGTTCTATGGCTACACCTTC.

CDR3 sequence (DNA): TGCGCCAGCAGCCGAGATTGGACCCAGGACAGTTACGGATCACCCCTCCACTTT. Residues: CASSRDWTQDSYGSPLHF. The chain links TRBV4-3 to TRBJ1-6; maybe TRBD1 (6 bases). The CDR3 runs to 18 residues. CDR1 and CDR2 from the germline V gene are LGHNA and YSLEER. V shed 4 bases and J shed 10 bases, with 26 bases lying between them.